This T cell receptor beta chain originates from a study of vaccination effects on CD4 cells after COVID-19. A remark on this clone: Antigen specificity is unknown.

Germline lookup yields CDR1 DFQATT and CDR2 SNEGSKA (reference sequence). Trimming at V came to 3 bases and at J to 4 bases, leaving 7 bases not matched to a gene. The CDR3 runs 15 residues. Pools of viral peptides were used by the ViraFEST assay to expand antigen-specific CD4+ T cells ahead of sequencing. The culture ran for 10 days before CD4+ T cells were isolated. Each participant was given two doses of one vaccine (BNT162b2 or mRNA-1273). Some clones are missing from TCRdb's copy, which holds only in-frame ones; the method was immunoSEQ multiplex PCR. Found here are tens of thousands of clones, around 81% of them singletons; the top ten hold 0.95% to 1.5%.

The gene calls are TRBV20-1 and TRBJ2-1; 9 bases are a match to TRBD2. Sequencing was performed on CD4+ T cells from PBMCs cultured with HCoV-229E spike peptides, taken after COVID-19 vaccination. This receptor was identified in a human donor who received a COVID-19 vaccine. CDR3 region: CSASRQAGGYNEQFF. CDR3 in DNA: TGCAGTGCTAGTCGGCAAGCGGGGGGATACAATGAGCAGTTCTTC.